This T cell receptor (beta chain) was identified during a study of T cells after yellow fever vaccination. The CDR3 consists of 14 residues. The junction had 6 bases not matched to a gene; V was cut back by 5 bases and J by 3 bases. TCRdb independently ran MiXCR on the 5' RACE reads; one entry per CDR3 protein. Among 200,000 to 250,000 distinct CDR3 sequences listed, around 7% were seen once. This clonotype was observed a handful of times. The rearrangement links TRBV12-3 or TRBV12-4 to TRBJ2-7, with 8 bases that match TRBD2. The receptor was isolated from a man under 40 who received the YFV17D yellow fever vaccine. Sequences were derived from CD4+ T cells sorted from PBMCs, sampled 15 days after the yellow fever booster vaccination. The CDR3 region has the DNA TGTGCCAGCAGTCTGACTAGCGACTTCTACGAGCAGTACTTC. It yields the protein CASSLTSDFYEQYF.